This TCR beta chain was sequenced in a study of response to subunit inactivated influenza vaccine. The study's findings and limits: Each seasonal influenza vaccination, the authors suggested, recruits few new T cells.

TCRdb re-derived calls from the RT-PCR reads in MiXCR, one entry per CDR3 protein. The repertoire consists of under 550,000 distinct CDR3 sequences, with 6.5% to 8% occurring once and the leading ten covering about 12%. This clonotype was found a few times. Antigen unknown. The CDR3 is made up of 15 amino acids. Germline V lookup: CDR1 SGHVS, CDR2 FQNEAQ. With 5 bases clipped from V and 4 bases from J, the junction kept 7 bases outside the gene matches. The sequence derives from a man between 50 and 69 years old who received an inactivated influenza vaccine. Sequenced here: PBMCs from blood, sampled about 24 months after vaccination. The J gene is TRBJ2-7, the V gene TRBV7-8; 11 positions match TRBD2. The CDR3 bases are TGTGCCAGCAGCAACCGACTAGCGGGACGTTACGAGCAGTACTTC. Its protein is CASSNRLAGRYEQYF.